The rows below give T cell receptor beta chains drawn from one sample of a study of T cell repertoires in cytomegalovirus infection. MiXCR, run by TCRdb on the reads, gives a single entry per CDR3 protein. The sample carries about 360,000 distinct CDR3 sequences, around 18% recorded once. Input material: PBMCs. Receptor source: a human donor in good health (CMV status not recorded). Some clones in this sample may be carry-over from other donors' samples. Both conserved end residues are part of each CDR3. The D gene is left open where the match is weak. Some rows mark clone size as missing; the rest say once, few, many or name a class of expanded clone.

cdr3_nt cdr3_aa j_call clone_size d_call v_call
TGTGCCAGCAGGCAAACAGGGTTAGATACGCAGTATTTT CASRQTGLDTQYF TRBJ2-3 many - TRBV7-8
TGTGCCAGCAGCCCCGGGAGGTTCCAAGAGACCCAGTACTTC CASSPGRFQETQYF TRBJ2-5 many TRBD2 TRBV7-9
TGCGCCAGCAGTCGGGACAGTTACACCGGGGAGCTGTTTTTT CASSRDSYTGELFF TRBJ2-2 few TRBD1 TRBV10-1
TGCGCCAGCAGCCAGGAGACAGGGGGCGGGGCAGATACGCAGTATTTT CASSQETGGGADTQYF TRBJ2-3 - TRBD1 TRBV4-3
TGTGCCAGCAGCCAAATCTGGTCAGCGCAAGAGACCCAGTACTTC CASSQIWSAQETQYF TRBJ2-5 - - TRBV3-1
TGTGCCAGCAGCCCAGTGAAACCGAACACTGAAGCTTTCTTT CASSPVKPNTEAFF TRBJ1-1 - - TRBV7-9
TGCAGCGTAGGAGGGGACCGGACGGACGAGCAGTACTTC CSVGGDRTDEQYF TRBJ2-7 - - TRBV29-1
TGTGCCAGCAGTGATCTAGCGGGATCCAGTGAGCAGTTCTTC CASSDLAGSSEQFF TRBJ2-1 few TRBD2 TRBV7-2
TGTGCCAGCAGTCCCCCCCGGGGCCGAAAATACGAATTT CASSPPRGRKYEF TRBJ1-1 many - TRBV6-2/TRBV6-3
TGTGCCAGCAGCCGTAGGACAGATACGCAGTATTTT CASSRRTDTQYF TRBJ2-3 many - TRBV7-2
TGTGCCAGCAGCCAAAGGAGGGGACAGGAGTACACAGATACGCAGTATTTT CASSQRRGQEYTDTQYF TRBJ2-3 many TRBD1 TRBV6-1
TGTGCCAGCAGTCTCAGGGTACGAAATCAGCCCCAGCATTTT CASSLRVRNQPQHF TRBJ1-5 many - TRBV28
TGCGCCAGCAGCGATACCGGGGGCGACACTGAAGCTTTCTTT CASSDTGGDTEAFF TRBJ1-1 - - TRBV5-1
TGTGCCAGCAGTTCCCCCCGGGGCACCACGAACACCGGGGAGCTGTTTTTT CASSSPRGTTNTGELFF TRBJ2-2 many - TRBV28
TGTGCCAGCAGCTTAGGGACAAATAACTATGGCTACACCTTC CASSLGTNNYGYTF TRBJ1-2 many - TRBV7-2
TGTGCCAGCAGCTTATGGTTAGCGGACAATGAGCAGTTCTTC CASSLWLADNEQFF TRBJ2-1 - - TRBV7-6
TGTGCCAGCAGCTTATTCCCCCCGCCTGAGCAGTTCTTC CASSLFPPPEQFF TRBJ2-1 few - TRBV7-9
TGCAGTGCTAGTAGTTTTGGCGGGAGGGGGTACAATGAGCAGTTCTTC CSASSFGGRGYNEQFF TRBJ2-1 - TRBD2 TRBV20-1
TGTGCCAGCAGCTTTTTCAGTGGGGGGACTTACAATGAGCAGTTCTTC CASSFFSGGTYNEQFF TRBJ2-1 few - TRBV7-2
TGTGCTAGTGGTTCCCGGGGTTATTTCACAGATACGCAGTATTTT CASGSRGYFTDTQYF TRBJ2-3 - - TRBV12-5
TGTGCCAGCAGCTTTATGGGGGCGCAAGATACGCAGTATTTT CASSFMGAQDTQYF TRBJ2-3 many - TRBV7-2
TGTGCCAGCAGTTTGTTGCAGGTTAGCACAGATACGCAGTATTTT CASSLLQVSTDTQYF TRBJ2-3 - - TRBV12-3/TRBV12-4
TGTGCCAGCAGCCCAGCGGGAGGGAGATGGGGAAATCAGCCCCAGCATTTT CASSPAGGRWGNQPQHF TRBJ1-5 many - TRBV7-8
TGTGCCAGCACCAGGGGGCCGAGATACGAGCAGTACTTC CASTRGPRYEQYF TRBJ2-7 few TRBD1 TRBV28
TGTGCCAGCAGTGAACAGGGGGGTAACTATGGCTACACCTTC CASSEQGGNYGYTF TRBJ1-2 few TRBD1 TRBV2
TGCAGTGCTAGTCTAGCGGGAGACAATGAGCAGTTCTTC CSASLAGDNEQFF TRBJ2-1 - TRBD2 TRBV20-1
TGTGCCAGCAGTCCCCCGGAAGGGCGGGGGACCGGGGAGCTGTTTTTT CASSPPEGRGTGELFF TRBJ2-2 many TRBD2 TRBV28
TGTGCCACCCTGGACAGGAGGACTACAGATACGCAGTATTTT CATLDRRTTDTQYF TRBJ2-3 - TRBD1 TRBV15
TGTGCCAGCGCCCCGGGACTAGCGAATACGCAGTATTTT CASAPGLANTQYF TRBJ2-3 few TRBD2 TRBV12-3/TRBV12-4
TGTGCCAGCAGTCAGGCCCCGGGAGTACAGTATAACGAGCAGTACTTC CASSQAPGVQYNEQYF TRBJ2-7 few - TRBV7-9
TGCAGTGCCCGGGGACTAGCGGAAAATGAGCAGTTCTTC CSARGLAENEQFF TRBJ2-1 once TRBD2 TRBV20-1
TGCAGTGCCAACCCCGGGACTAGCGGGGGGAAGCGCTTC CSANPGTSGGKRF TRBJ2-7 - TRBD2 TRBV20-1
TGTGCCTGGAGTGCCGGACAGGGGGATTTTGAAAAACTGTTTTTT CAWSAGQGDFEKLFF TRBJ1-4 - TRBD1 TRBV30
TGTGCCAGCTCACCAGTCGAGGGGAGGGGTCAGCCCCAGCATTTT CASSPVEGRGQPQHF TRBJ1-5 - - TRBV18
TGTGCCAGCAGTGATAGAGGTCGTCGTGGCTACACCTTC CASSDRGRRGYTF TRBJ1-2 few - TRBV2
TGTGCCAGCAGCTTCGACAACTATGGCTACACCTTC CASSFDNYGYTF TRBJ1-2 - - TRBV7-6
TGTGCCAGCAGCGGCAGGATATACGAGCAGTACTTC CASSGRIYEQYF TRBJ2-7 once - TRBV6-2/TRBV6-3
TGTGCCAGCAGCTTCGCGGGAGGGACCCTTCGCGAGCAGTACTTC CASSFAGGTLREQYF TRBJ2-7 - TRBD2 TRBV7-9